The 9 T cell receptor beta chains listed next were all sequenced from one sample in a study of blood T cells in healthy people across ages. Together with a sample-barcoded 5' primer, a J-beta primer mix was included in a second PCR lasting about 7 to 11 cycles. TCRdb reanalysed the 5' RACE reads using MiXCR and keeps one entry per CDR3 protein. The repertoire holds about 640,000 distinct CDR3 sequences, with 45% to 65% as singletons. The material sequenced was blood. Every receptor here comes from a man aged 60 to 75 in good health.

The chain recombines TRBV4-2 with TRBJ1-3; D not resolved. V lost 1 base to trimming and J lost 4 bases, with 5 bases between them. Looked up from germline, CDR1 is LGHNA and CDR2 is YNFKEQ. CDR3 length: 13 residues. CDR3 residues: CASSQGTGNTIYF. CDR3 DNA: TGTGCCAGCAGCCAAGGGACGGGAAACACCATATATTTT.

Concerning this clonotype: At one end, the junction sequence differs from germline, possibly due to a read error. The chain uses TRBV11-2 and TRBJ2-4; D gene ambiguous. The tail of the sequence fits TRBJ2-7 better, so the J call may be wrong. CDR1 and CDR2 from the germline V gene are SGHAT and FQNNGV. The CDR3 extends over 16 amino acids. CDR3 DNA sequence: TGTGCCGGCAGCTTCCCCGTTGCAGGCCCTATCTACGAGCAGTACTTC. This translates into CAGSFPVAGPIYEQYF.

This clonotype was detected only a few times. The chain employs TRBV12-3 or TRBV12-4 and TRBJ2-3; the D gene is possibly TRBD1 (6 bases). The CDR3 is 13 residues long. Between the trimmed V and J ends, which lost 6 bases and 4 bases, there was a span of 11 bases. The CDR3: CASSRRGPDTQYF. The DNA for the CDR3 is TGTGCCAGCAGCCGCAGGGGTCCAGATACGCAGTATTTT.

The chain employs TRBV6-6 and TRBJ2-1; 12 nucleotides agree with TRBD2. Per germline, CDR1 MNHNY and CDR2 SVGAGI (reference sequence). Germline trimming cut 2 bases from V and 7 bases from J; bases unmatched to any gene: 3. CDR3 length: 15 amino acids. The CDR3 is CASSYPTSGGNEQFF. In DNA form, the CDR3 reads TGTGCCAGCAGTTACCCGACTAGCGGGGGAAATGAGCAGTTCTTC.

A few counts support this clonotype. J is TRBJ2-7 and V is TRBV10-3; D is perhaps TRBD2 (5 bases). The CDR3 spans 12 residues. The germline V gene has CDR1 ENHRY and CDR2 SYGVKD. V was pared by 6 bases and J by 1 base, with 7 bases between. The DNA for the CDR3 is TGTGCCATCAGCGGGGTTTCCTACGAGCAGTACTTC. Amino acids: CAISGVSYEQYF.

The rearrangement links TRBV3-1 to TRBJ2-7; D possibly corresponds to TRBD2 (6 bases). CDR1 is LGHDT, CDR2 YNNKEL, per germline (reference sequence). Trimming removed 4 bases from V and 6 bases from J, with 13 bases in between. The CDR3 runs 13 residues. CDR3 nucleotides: TGTGCCAGCAGCCCATCTAGCGTCGGCGAGCAGTACTTC. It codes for CASSPSSVGEQYF.

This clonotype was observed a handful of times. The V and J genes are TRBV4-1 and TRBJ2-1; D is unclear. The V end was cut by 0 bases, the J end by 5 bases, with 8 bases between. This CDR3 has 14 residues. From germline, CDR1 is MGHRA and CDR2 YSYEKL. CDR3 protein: CASSQEPNNNEQFF. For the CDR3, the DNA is TGCGCCAGCAGCCAAGAACCTAACAACAATGAGCAGTTCTTC.

The CDR3 sequence: CATSDWGTSGQEAQYF. CDR3 nucleotide sequence: TGTGCCACCAGTGATTGGGGGACTAGCGGACAGGAGGCCCAGTACTTC. The chain is built from TRBV24-1 and TRBJ2-5, with 11 bases that match TRBD2. CDR3 length: 16 residues. V gave up 2 bases and J gave up 9 bases; unmatched junction bases: 10. Germline CDR1 is KGHDR and CDR2 is SFDVKD.

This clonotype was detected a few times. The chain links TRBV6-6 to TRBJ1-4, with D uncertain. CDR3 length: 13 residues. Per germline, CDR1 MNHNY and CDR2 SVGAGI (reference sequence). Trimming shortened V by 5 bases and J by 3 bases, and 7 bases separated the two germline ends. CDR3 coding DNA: TGTGCCAGCAGTCCCGGGTCTAATGAAAAACTGTTTTTT. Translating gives CASSPGSNEKLFF.